This T cell receptor (beta chain) was profiled in a study of cytotoxic CD8 clonotypes in ibrutinib-treated CLL. Notes on the study in general: Baseline values of clonality outstripped age-matched healthy donors and followed circulating CD8+ T-cell counts. Clonality increased at ibrutinib response, then returned toward baseline at progression. Public clonotypes, rarely seen, contracted or held steady on treatment.

Germline V gives CDR1 MNHEY, CDR2 SMNVEV (reference sequence). The CDR3 extends over 13 amino acids. Trimming cost V 3 bases and J 3 bases, with 8 bases left between them. This clone was seen a handful of times. The antigen is unknown. Generated by immunoSEQ multiplex PCR, the TCRdb table keeps only in-frame clones and is missing some. This table has some 28,000 clones, approximately 62% appearing once. This receptor was taken from a human donor with chronic lymphocytic leukemia. The sequencing used PBMCs, collected before ibrutinib treatment. V and J are TRBV27 and TRBJ1-2; D is unclear. The CDR3 nucleotides read TGTGCCAGCAGTTTTGGCCTCGACTATGGCTACACCTTC. Translating gives CASSFGLDYGYTF.